This T cell receptor beta chain was identified during a study of T cells in narcolepsy. Generated by immunoSEQ multiplex PCR, the TCRdb table keeps only in-frame clones and is missing some. Among roughly 25,000 clones listed, roughly 64% were seen once. Details on this clone: Its antigen is not known. The junction departs from the called germline gene at one end, perhaps through a read error. This sample includes further DNA sequences coding for the same CDR3.

From germline, CDR1 is GTSNPN and CDR2 SVGIG (reference sequence). The CDR3 is 12 residues long. Findings and caveats of the study: Some memory CD4+ repertoires had no autoreactive clone sequences. Reportedly, autoreactive clonotypes were serially detected in patients' blood but not controls'.

Specimen: memory (CD45RA-) CD4+ T cells from blood. V is TRBV30 and J is TRBJ2-7; D may be TRBD2 (5 bases). The receptor comes from a human donor in good health. This CDR3 is CAWGHSANPYRF. The CDR3 DNA is TGTGCCTGGGGGCATAGCGCGAACCCTTATCGGTTC. Looking up the rest from reference TRBV30 and TRBJ2-7 gives the full variable domain: SQTIHQWPATLVQPVGSPLSLECTVEGTSNPNLYWYRQAAGRGLQLLFYSVGIGQISSEVPQNLSASRPQDRQFILSSKKLLLSDSGFYLCAWGHSANPYRFGPGTRLTVT.